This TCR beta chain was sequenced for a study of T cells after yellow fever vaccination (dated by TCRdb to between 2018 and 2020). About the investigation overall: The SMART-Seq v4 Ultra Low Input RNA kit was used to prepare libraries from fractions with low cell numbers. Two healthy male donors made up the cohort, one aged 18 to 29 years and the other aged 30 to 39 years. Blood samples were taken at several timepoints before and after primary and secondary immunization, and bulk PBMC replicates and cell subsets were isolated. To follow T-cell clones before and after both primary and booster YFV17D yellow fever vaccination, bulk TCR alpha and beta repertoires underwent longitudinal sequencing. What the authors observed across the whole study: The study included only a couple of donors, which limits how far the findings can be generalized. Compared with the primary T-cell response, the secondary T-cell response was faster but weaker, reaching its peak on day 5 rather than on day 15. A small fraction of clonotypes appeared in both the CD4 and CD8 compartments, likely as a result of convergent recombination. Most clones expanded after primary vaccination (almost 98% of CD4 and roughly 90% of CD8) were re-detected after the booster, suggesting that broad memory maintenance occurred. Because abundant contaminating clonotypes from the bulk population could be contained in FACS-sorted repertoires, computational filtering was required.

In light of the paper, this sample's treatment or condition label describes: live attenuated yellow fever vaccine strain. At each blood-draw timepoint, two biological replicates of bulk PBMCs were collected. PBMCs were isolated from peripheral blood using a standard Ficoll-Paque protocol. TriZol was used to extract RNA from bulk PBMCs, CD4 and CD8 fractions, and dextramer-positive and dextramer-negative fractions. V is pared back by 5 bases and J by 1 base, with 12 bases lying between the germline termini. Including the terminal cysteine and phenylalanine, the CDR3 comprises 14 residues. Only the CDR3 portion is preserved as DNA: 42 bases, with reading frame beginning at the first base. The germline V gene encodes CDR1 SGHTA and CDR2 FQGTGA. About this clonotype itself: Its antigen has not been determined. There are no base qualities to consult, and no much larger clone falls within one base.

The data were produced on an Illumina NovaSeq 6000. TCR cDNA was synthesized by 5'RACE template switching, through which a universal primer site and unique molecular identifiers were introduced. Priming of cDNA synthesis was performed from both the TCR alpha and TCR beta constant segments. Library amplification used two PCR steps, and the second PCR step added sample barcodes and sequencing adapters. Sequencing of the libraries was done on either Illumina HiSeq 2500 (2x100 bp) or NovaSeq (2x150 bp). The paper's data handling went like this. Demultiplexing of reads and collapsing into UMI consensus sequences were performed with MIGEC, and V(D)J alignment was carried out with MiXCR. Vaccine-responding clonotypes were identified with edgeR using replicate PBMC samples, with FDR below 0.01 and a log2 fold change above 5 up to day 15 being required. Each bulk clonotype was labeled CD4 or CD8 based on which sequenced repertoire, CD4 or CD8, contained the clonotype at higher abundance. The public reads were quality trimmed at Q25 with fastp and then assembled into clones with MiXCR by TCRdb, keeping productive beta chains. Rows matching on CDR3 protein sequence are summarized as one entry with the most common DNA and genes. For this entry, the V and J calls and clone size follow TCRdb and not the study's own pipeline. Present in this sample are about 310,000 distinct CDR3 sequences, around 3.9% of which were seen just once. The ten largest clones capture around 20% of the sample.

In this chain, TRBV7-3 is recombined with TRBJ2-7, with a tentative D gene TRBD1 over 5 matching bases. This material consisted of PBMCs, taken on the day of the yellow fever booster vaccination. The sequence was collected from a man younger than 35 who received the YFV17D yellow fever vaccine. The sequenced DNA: TGTGCCAGCAGCCCAGATTCAGGGTCCTACGAGCAGTACTTC. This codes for CASSPDSGSYEQYF.